A single TCR beta chain is shown here with its context. Antigen: not known. The study ran its PCR with 60 Vbeta and 13 Jbeta primers. Repertoires were generated with immunoSEQ multiplex PCR, while TCRdb's copy carries only in-frame clones and drops some. Of about 170,000 clones listed, around 80% are singletons. This record comes from a study of cytomegalovirus exposure and HLA in healthy donors. The study's findings and limits: It was confirmed in vitro that a few of the CMV-associated chains were specific for CMV antigens. Other equally common chains were less clonally expanded than HLA-associated TCR beta chains, a later analysis showed.

The V and J ends lost 4 bases and 3 bases, in that order; junction bases with no gene match: 2. This CDR3 has 13 residues. Per the germline V gene, CDR1 is SEHNR and CDR2 is FQNEAQ (reference sequence). This clonotype was sampled from a boy between 2 and 15 years old in good health and CMV-seronegative. J is TRBJ1-2 and V is TRBV7-9, with 7 bases aligning to TRBD1. Material: PBMCs. The CDR3 DNA reads as TGTGCCAGCAGCTCCGACAGGGACTATGGCTACACCTTC. It translates to CASSSDRDYGYTF.